This passage covers 10 T cell receptor beta chains from one sample sequenced in a study of Graves' ophthalmopathy and Graves' hyperthyroidism. The authors amplified TCR beta CDR3 regions, and they did so from RNA transcripts for repertoire sequencing. The first-round RT-PCR employed HTBI primers together with the Qiagen OneStep RT-PCR kit. A multiplex PCR was then performed as the second round. TCRdb ran MiXCR on the multiplex PCR reads and lists one entry per CDR3 protein. The table lists around 1.1 million distinct CDR3 sequences, 36% of them singletons. The sequencing input was peripheral blood or thyroid tissue (not recorded which). These receptors were collected from an adult man with Graves' hyperthyroidism.

The rearrangement links TRBV20-1 to TRBJ2-7, with unresolved D. Germline CDR1 reads DFQATT; CDR2 reads SNEGSKA (reference sequence). This CDR3 contains 14 residues. V shed 3 bases and J shed 0 bases, with 12 bases lying between them. As DNA, the CDR3 is TGCAGTGCTAGCAAGCCAGCGCGCTCCTACGAGCAGTACTTC. Translating it yields CSASKPARSYEQYF.

This chain uses TRBV19 with TRBJ2-7; unclear D gene. The germline CDR1 and CDR2 sequences are LNHDA and SQIVND (reference sequence). The V and J ends lost 0 bases and 1 base respectively, with 7 bases between them. The CDR3 extends over 14 amino acids. The DNA of the CDR3 is TGTGCCAGTAGTATAGACGGGTTATCCTACGAGCAGTACTTC. This translates into CASSIDGLSYEQYF.

This clonotype was observed many times. CDR3 sequence: CASSYLGGGGELFF. The DNA for the CDR3 is TGTGCCAGCAGTTATCTCGGTGGCGGCGGGGAGCTGTTTTTT. The chain is built from TRBV9 and TRBJ2-2; D is ambiguous. The CDR3 spans 14 residues. V was cut by 5 bases and J by 7 bases, with 15 bases left in between. Germline-derived CDR1 and CDR2 are SGDLS and YYNGEE.

This clonotype was observed many times. The J gene is TRBJ1-6, the V gene TRBV11-2; D remains ambiguous. V was clipped by 1 base and J by 7 bases, with 14 bases between them. There are 16 residues in the CDR3. Germline CDR1 and CDR2: SGHAT and FQNNGV. CDR3 protein: CASSLGSPVWNSPLHF. The CDR3 DNA follows: TGTGCCAGCAGCTTAGGATCCCCCGTATGGAATTCACCCCTCCACTTT.

V gene TRBV7-2 combines with J gene TRBJ1-2; no clear D. Germline V gene data show CDR1 as SGHTA and CDR2 as FQGNSA. This CDR3 is built from 12 residues. V was trimmed by 4 bases and J by 6 bases, leaving 9 bases between them. DNA for the CDR3: TGTGCCAGCAGCTCCCTCGGCGATGGCTACACCTTC. Protein: CASSSLGDGYTF.

The V gene is TRBV7-9, the J gene TRBJ1-4; 10 bases line up with TRBD1. V lost 2 bases to trimming and J lost 6 bases; unmatched junction nucleotides: 3. The V gene's germline CDR1 is SEHNR and CDR2 FQNEAQ (reference sequence). The CDR3 loop spans 15 amino acids. Here the CDR3 DNA reads TGTGCCAGCAGCTTAAAGGACAGGGGGTATGAAAAACTGTTTTTT. It codes for CASSLKDRGYEKLFF.

This clonotype was picked up a small number of times. The CDR3, as DNA: TGTGCCAGCAGGAATGCGGGGGTGAGGTCACCCCTCCACTTT. Residues: CASRNAGVRSPLHF. The chain has TRBV9 and TRBJ1-6, with D possibly TRBD1 on 5 matching bases. V dropped 5 bases and J dropped 10 bases, with 16 bases sitting between them. The germline V gene has CDR1 SGDLS and CDR2 YYNGEE. This CDR3 has 14 residues. Looking up the rest from reference TRBV9 and TRBJ1-6 gives the full variable domain: DSGVTQTPKHLITATGQRVTLRCSPRSGDLSVYWYQQSLDQGLQFLIQYYNGEERAKGNILERFSAQQFPDLHSELNLSSLELGDSALYFCASRNAGVRSPLHFGNGTRLTVT.

This clonotype was counted at least ten times. This chain links TRBV20-1 with TRBJ2-6, with D unresolved. The CDR3 runs 13 residues. V was clipped by 0 bases and J by 2 bases, with 2 bases between them. Germline CDR1 and CDR2: DFQATT and SNEGSKA (reference sequence). This CDR3 reads CSARDAGANVLTF. CDR3 coding DNA: TGCAGTGCTAGAGATGCTGGGGCCAACGTCCTGACTTTC.

In the case of this clonotype: Possible read error: a much larger clone is one base away. The CDR3 coding sequence is TGCAGCGTTGGGCAGGTCAACACCGGGGAGCTGCTTTTT. Residues: CSVGQVNTGELLF. This rearrangement joins TRBV29-1 to TRBJ2-2, with D maybe TRBD2 (5 bases). The CDR3 consists of 13 residues. CDR1 is SQVTM and CDR2 is ANQGSEA in the germline V gene.

This rearrangement joins TRBV19 to TRBJ2-7; D not certain. The germline CDR1 and CDR2 sequences are LNHDA and SQIVND (reference sequence). The V end lost 3 bases, the J end lost 9 bases, and 6 bases lay between the germline ends. The CDR3 sequence is 10 residues long. CDR3 nucleotide sequence: TGTGCCAGTAGTATGGGTGGGCAGTACTTC. It yields the protein CASSMGGQYF.